This entry lists 4 T cell receptor beta chains sequenced from one sample in a study of breast tumors, draining lymph nodes, adjacent tissues. From the multiplex PCR reads, TCRdb called clonotypes with MiXCR, one entry per CDR3 protein. The sample shows 120,000 to 150,000 distinct CDR3 sequences, approximately 29% of them seen only once. Axillary draining lymph nodes of breast cancer patients supplied the node samples. Sequences were obtained from axillary lymph node tissue. All receptors come from a female donor with breast cancer. Some clones in this sample may be carry-over from other donors' samples.

This clonotype was counted between two and nine times. The chain links TRBV20-1 to TRBJ1-1; a weak D match, TRBD1 (6 bases). CDR1 is DFQATT and CDR2 is SNEGSKA in the germline V gene (reference sequence). Trimming cost V 0 bases and J 0 bases, with 14 bases left between them. The CDR3 sequence is 16 residues long. The CDR3 DNA reads as TGCAGTGCTAGAGATTCACAGGGAAATCTGAACACTGAAGCTTTCTTT. It codes for CSARDSQGNLNTEAFF.

To note about this clonotype: This CDR3 fails to terminate in the conserved phenylalanine or tryptophan, so it likely reflects a read error. The chain joins TRBV5-6 to TRBJ2-7; D remains unclear. CDR1 and CDR2 from the germline V gene are SGHDT and YYEEEE. V was cut by 2 bases and J by 3 bases, with 9 bases left in between. There are 13 residues in the CDR3. The CDR3 DNA sequence: TGTGCCAGCAGCTTTATGGCGAGCTACGAGCAGTACCTC. Translating it yields CASSFMASYEQYL.

A remark on this clonotype: A read error is possible here, since a much larger clone lies one base away. The J gene is TRBJ2-7, the V gene TRBV3-1, with 8 nucleotides matching TRBD1. The CDR3 totals 15 residues. Germline V lookup: CDR1 LGHDT, CDR2 YNNKEL (reference sequence). CDR3 protein: CTSSRGTGASYEQYF. The CDR3 coding sequence is TGTACCAGCAGCAGAGGGACAGGCGCTTCCTACGAGCAGTACTTC.

This clonotype was seen many times. The rearrangement uses TRBV15 and TRBJ2-5; D call uncertain. The V gene lost 8 bases and the J gene lost 1 base, with 11 bases spanning the gap. Per the germline V gene, CDR1 is LNHNV and CDR2 is YYDKDF (reference sequence). The CDR3 is 13 amino acids. This CDR3 reads CATQPRPQETQYF. The DNA of the CDR3 is TGTGCCACCCAGCCACGTCCCCAAGAGACCCAGTACTTC.